The 9 T cell receptor beta chains reported below all come from one sample, sequenced in a study of human T cells and chemical hapten exposure. One entry per CDR3 protein results from TCRdb running MiXCR on the RACE reads. This sample carries 90,000 to 110,000 distinct CDR3 sequences, about a tenth of them seen once, and the ten largest clones take over 3%. Documented time point: patch test 2, 6 weeks after DPC sensitization. Described treatment: therapeutic diphenylcyclopropenone sensitization with weekly scalp DPC. Material: whole blood, obtained in connection with sensitization to the hapten diphenylcyclopropenone (DPC). The receptors here all came from a woman aged 40-49 years with alopecia areata. Some clones in this sample may be carry-over from other donors' samples.

The rearrangement uses TRBV11-1 and TRBJ2-1; no firm D call. CDR3 size: 11 residues. Germline CDR1 SGHAT, CDR2 FQDESV (reference sequence). The V end was cut by 5 bases, the J end by 7 bases, with 6 bases between. This CDR3 is CASSRKNEQFF. The CDR3 DNA reads TGTGCCAGCAGCCGAAAAAATGAGCAGTTCTTC.

This clonotype came up a few times. The genes are TRBV21-1 and TRBJ1-5; the D call TRBD1 from the table was never checked on the DNA. TRBV21-1 is classified as a pseudogene. The CDR3 is made up of 16 amino acids. This CDR3 is CASSPEPTGFEQPQHF. The DNA of the CDR3 is TGTGCCAGCAGCCCCGAACCGACAGGGTTTGAACAGCCCCAGCATTTT.

The CDR3 DNA reads as TGCAGCGTTGTCACCGGGTTGAACACTGAAGCTTTCTTT. Residues: CSVVTGLNTEAFF. The J gene is TRBJ1-1, the V gene TRBV29-1; the D is unclear. Trimming took off 4 bases at V and 0 bases at J, with 9 bases between the two ends. Germline V gene lookup returns CDR1 SQVTM and CDR2 ANQGSEA. The CDR3 is 13 amino acids.

This chain links TRBV20-1 with TRBJ2-3, with 7 bases identical to TRBD2. The CDR3 spans 13 residues. The J segment lost 2 bases and the V segment lost 3 bases, leaving 2 bases of the junction unmatched. CDR1 DFQATT and CDR2 SNEGSKA come from the germline V gene (reference sequence). The CDR3 here is CSARGLNTDTQYF. The CDR3 DNA follows: TGCAGTGCTAGGGGACTAAACACAGATACGCAGTATTTT.

The chain joins TRBV7-9 to TRBJ2-2; 9 nucleotides agree with TRBD2. The CDR3 has 16 amino acids. J lost 3 bases, V lost 5 bases, and 7 bases had no gene match. The germline V gene has CDR1 SEHNR and CDR2 FQNEAQ (reference sequence). CDR3 sequence reads: CASSLMRTSDTGELFF. The CDR3 region has the DNA TGTGCCAGCAGCCTCATGCGGACTAGCGACACCGGGGAGCTGTTTTTT.

This clonotype was counted a few times. The chain joins TRBV3-1 to TRBJ2-3; 13 bases match TRBD2. The trim removed 4 bases at V and 6 bases at J, leaving 13 bases unmatched. The germline V gene encodes CDR1 LGHDT and CDR2 YNNKEL (reference sequence). The CDR3 runs 18 residues. The CDR3 region is CASSRLRGLAGAVDTQYF. In DNA form, the CDR3 reads TGTGCCAGCAGCCGCCTACGTGGACTAGCGGGGGCTGTCGATACGCAGTATTTT.

The table lists this clonotype with many counts. The V and J genes are TRBV3-1 and TRBJ2-1; the D gene is possibly TRBD2 (6 bases). The CDR3 is 14 residues long. V was cut by 5 bases and J by 7 bases, with 15 bases left in between. The germline CDR1 and CDR2 sequences are LGHDT and YNNKEL (reference sequence). For the CDR3, the DNA is TGTGCCAGCAGCGTCGGGACTGGCCCTAATGAGCAGTTCTTC. Translation gives CASSVGTGPNEQFF.

The gene calls are TRBV24-1 and TRBJ2-3; 10 nucleotides match TRBD2. Germline values: CDR1 KGHDR, CDR2 SFDVKD. V dropped 5 bases and J dropped 6; count of bases not matched to a gene: 7. The CDR3 has 15 amino acids. CDR3 DNA sequence: TGTGCCACCAGTGCCAGCGGGGGGGCCAGGGATACGCAGTATTTT. Its translation: CATSASGGARDTQYF.

The chain has TRBV6-2 or TRBV6-3 and TRBJ2-3; D might be TRBD2 (7 bases). Trimming pared 6 bases from V and 6 bases from J, leaving 16 bases between. Germline lookup yields CDR1 MNHEY and CDR2 SVGEGT. The CDR3 is 14 amino acids. The CDR3 here is CASRSSGGADTQYF. The CDR3 region has the DNA TGTGCCAGCAGAAGCAGTGGGGGGGCCGATACGCAGTATTTT.